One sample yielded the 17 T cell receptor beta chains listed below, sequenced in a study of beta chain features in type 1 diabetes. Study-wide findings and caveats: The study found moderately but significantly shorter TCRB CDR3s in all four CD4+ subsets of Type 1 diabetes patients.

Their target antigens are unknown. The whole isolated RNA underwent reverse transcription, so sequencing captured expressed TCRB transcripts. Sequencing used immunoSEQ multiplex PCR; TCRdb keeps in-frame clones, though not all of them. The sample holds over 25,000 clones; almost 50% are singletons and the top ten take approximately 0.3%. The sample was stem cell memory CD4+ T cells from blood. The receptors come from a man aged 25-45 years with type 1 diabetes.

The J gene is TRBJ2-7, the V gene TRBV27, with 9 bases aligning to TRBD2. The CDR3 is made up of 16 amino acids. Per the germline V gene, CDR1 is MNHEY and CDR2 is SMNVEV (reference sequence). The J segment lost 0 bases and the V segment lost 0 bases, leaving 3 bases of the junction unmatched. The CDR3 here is CASSLSLAGSSYEQYF. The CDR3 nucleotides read TGTGCCAGCAGTTTATCACTAGCGGGCTCCTCCTACGAGCAGTACTTC.

CDR3 protein: CASSLVPGIFYEQYF. The CDR3, as DNA: TGTGCCAGCAGCTTAGTGCCGGGGATATTCTACGAGCAGTACTTC. V and J are TRBV7-8 and TRBJ2-7, with TRBD2 as a possible D gene (5 bases). The CDR3 loop spans 15 amino acids. Per the germline V gene, CDR1 is SGHVS and CDR2 is FQNEAQ. V shed 1 base and J shed 3 bases, with 13 bases lying between them.

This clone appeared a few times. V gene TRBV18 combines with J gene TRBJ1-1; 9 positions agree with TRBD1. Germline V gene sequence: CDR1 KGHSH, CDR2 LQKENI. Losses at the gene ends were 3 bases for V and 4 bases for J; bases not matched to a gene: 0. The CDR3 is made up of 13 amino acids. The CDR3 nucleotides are TGTGCCAGCTCACCGGGACAGGGCACTGAAGCTTTCTTT. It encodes CASSPGQGTEAFF. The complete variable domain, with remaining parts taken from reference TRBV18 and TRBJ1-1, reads NAGVMQNPRHLVRRRGQEARLRCSPMKGHSHVYWYRQLPEEGLKFMVYLQKENIIDESGMPKERFSAEFPKEGPSILRIQQVVRGDSAAYFCASSPGQGTEAFFGQGTRLTVV.

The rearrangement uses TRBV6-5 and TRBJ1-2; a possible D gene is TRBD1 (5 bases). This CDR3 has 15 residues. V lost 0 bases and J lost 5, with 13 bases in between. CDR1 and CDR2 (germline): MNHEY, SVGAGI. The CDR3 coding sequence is TGTGCCAGCAGTTACTCGCAGTTAAGGGGATATGGCTACACCTTC. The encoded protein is CASSYSQLRGYGYTF.

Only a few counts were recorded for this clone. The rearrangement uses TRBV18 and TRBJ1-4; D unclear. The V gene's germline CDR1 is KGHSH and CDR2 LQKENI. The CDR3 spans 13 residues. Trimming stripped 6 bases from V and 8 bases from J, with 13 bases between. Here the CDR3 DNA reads TGTGCCAGCTCGCCGTCCCGAGGGGAAAAACTGTTTTTT. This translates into CASSPSRGEKLFF.

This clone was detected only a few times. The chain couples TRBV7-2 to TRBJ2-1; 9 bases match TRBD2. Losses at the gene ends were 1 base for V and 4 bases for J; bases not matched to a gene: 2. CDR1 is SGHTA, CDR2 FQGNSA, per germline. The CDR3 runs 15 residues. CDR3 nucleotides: TGTGCCAGCAGCTTAGTCCTAGCGGGGTACAATGAGCAGTTCTTC. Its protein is CASSLVLAGYNEQFF. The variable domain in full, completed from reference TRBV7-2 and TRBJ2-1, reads GAGVSQSPSNKVTEKGKDVELRCDPISGHTALYWYRQSLGQGLEFLIYFQGNSAPDKSGLPSDRFSAERTGGSVSTLTIQRTQQEDSAVYLCASSLVLAGYNEQFFGPGTRLTVL.

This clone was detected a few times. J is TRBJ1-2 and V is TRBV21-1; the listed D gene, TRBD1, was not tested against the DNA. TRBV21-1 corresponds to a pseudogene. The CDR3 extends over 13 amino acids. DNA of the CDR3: TGTGCCAGCAGTCCTGGGACAGGGGATGGCTACACCTTC. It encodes CASSPGTGDGYTF.

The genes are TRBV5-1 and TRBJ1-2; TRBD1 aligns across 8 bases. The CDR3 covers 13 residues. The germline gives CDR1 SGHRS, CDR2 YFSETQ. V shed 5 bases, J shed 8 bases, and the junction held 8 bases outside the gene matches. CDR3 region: CASSSDRADGYTF. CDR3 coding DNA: TGCGCCAGCAGTTCGGACAGGGCGGACGGCTACACCTTC.

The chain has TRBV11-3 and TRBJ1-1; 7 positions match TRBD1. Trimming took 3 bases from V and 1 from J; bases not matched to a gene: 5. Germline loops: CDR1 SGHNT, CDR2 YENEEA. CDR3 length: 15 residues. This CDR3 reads CASSFETGRNTEAFF. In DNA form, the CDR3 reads TGTGCCAGCAGCTTCGAGACAGGGAGGAACACTGAAGCTTTCTTT.

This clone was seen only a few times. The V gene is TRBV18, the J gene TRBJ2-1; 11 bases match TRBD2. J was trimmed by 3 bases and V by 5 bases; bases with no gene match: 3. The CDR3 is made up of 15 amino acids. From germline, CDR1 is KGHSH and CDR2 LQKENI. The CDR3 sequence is CASSSGTSGYNEQFF. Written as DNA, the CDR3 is TGTGCCAGCTCATCCGGGACTAGCGGCTACAATGAGCAGTTCTTC. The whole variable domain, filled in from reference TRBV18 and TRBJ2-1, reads NAGVMQNPRHLVRRRGQEARLRCSPMKGHSHVYWYRQLPEEGLKFMVYLQKENIIDESGMPKERFSAEFPKEGPSILRIQQVVRGDSAAYFCASSSGTSGYNEQFFGPGTRLTVL.

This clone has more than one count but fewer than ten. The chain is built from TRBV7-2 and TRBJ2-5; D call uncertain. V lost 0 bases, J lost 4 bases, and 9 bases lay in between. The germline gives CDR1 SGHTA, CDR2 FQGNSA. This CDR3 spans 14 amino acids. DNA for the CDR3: TGTGCCAGCAGCTTAGCGTCCGGTACAGAGACCCAGTACTTC. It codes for CASSLASGTETQYF.

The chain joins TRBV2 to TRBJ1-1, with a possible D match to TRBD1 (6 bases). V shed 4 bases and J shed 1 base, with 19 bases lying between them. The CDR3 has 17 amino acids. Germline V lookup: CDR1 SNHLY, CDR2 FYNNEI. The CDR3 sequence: CASSAQPRTAPNTEAFF. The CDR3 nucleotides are TGTGCCAGCAGTGCTCAACCCCGGACAGCTCCGAACACTGAAGCTTTCTTT.

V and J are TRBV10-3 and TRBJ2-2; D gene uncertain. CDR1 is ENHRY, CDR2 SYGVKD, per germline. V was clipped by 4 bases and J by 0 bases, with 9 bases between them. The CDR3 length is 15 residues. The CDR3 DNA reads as TGTGCCATCAGTGGAGGCGACGCGAACACCGGGGAGCTGTTTTTT. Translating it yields CAISGGDANTGELFF.

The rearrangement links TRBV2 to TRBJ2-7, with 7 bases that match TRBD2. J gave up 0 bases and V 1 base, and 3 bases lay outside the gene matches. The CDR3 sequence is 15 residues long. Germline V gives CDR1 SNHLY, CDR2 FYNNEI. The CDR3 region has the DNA TGTGCCAGCAGTGAAGATGGCGGGAGCTCCTACGAGCAGTACTTC. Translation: CASSEDGGSSYEQYF.

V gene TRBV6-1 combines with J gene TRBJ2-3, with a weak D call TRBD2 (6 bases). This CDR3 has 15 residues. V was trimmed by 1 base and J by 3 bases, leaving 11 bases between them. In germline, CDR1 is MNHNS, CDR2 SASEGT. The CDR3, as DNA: TGTGCCAGCAGTGAAGGGGTAGCGGCAACAGATACGCAGTATTTT. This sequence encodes CASSEGVAATDTQYF.

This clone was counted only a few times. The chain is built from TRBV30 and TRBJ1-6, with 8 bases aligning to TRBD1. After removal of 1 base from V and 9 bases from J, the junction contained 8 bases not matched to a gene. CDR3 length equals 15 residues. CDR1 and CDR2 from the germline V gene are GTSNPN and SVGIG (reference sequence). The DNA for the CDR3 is TGTGCCTGGAGTGATGTGGACAGGGATCTTTCACCCCTCCACTTT. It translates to CAWSDVDRDLSPLHF.

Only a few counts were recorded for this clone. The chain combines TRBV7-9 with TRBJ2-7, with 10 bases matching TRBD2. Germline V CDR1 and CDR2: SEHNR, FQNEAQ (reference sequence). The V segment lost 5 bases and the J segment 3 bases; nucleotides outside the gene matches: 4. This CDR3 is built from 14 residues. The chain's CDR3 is CASSPSGGGYEQYF. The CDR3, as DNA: TGTGCCAGCAGCCCAAGCGGGGGGGGCTACGAGCAGTACTTC.